A single sample gave rise to the 18 T cell receptor beta chains below, sequenced in a study of OX40 agonist ivuxolimab in advanced cancers. Profiled with immunoSEQ multiplex PCR; TCRdb holds only in-frame clones, not every one. The table shows approximately 56,000 clones, with 70% to 90% occurring only once. The sample was CD4+ or CD8+ T cells sorted from blood, taken in a trial of the OX40 agonist ivuxolimab. Receptor source: an adult with an advanced solid tumor such as melanoma, head and neck, liver or kidney cancer.

This chain connects TRBV6-5 to TRBJ2-7; D may be TRBD1 or TRBD2 (5 bases each). The CDR3 length is 14 residues. Trimming cost V 7 bases and J 6 bases, with 19 bases left between them. CDR1 MNHEY and CDR2 SVGAGI come from the germline V gene. CDR3 coding DNA: TGTGCCAGCACGGGGTACGGGCAGGGATCCGAGCAGTACTTC. Amino acid sequence: CASTGYGQGSEQYF.

The rearrangement uses TRBV29-1 and TRBJ2-2; 11 bases match TRBD2. Germline V gene data show CDR1 as SQVTM and CDR2 as ANQGSEA. The length of the CDR3 is 14 residues. Trimming took 5 bases from V and 7 from J; bases not matched to a gene: 6. The CDR3 spells CSVRSGGGVGELFF. The CDR3 DNA is TGCAGCGTTCGTAGCGGGGGGGGCGTCGGGGAGCTGTTTTTT.

This clone was recorded a few times. The V gene is TRBV7-8, the J gene TRBJ2-7; maybe TRBD2 (5 bases). CDR3 length: 14 residues. CDR1 and CDR2 (germline): SGHVS, FQNEAQ. V lost 1 base and J 2 bases, leaving 9 bases between the germline ends. CDR3 amino acids: CASSLVALAYEQYF. The CDR3 DNA reads TGTGCCAGCAGCTTAGTGGCACTAGCCTACGAGCAGTACTTC.

The chain has TRBV5-6 and TRBJ1-3; D might be TRBD1 (5 bases). Per germline, CDR1 SGHDT and CDR2 YYEEEE. CDR3 length equals 14 residues. V was cut by 5 bases and J by 0 bases, with 9 bases left in between. The CDR3 nucleotides are TGTGCCAGCAGGGGTGGGGCCTCTGGAAACACCATATATTTT. Its translation: CASRGGASGNTIYF.

This rearrangement joins TRBV5-1 to TRBJ1-1, with D possibly matching TRBD1 (5 bases). The CDR3 has 19 amino acids. The germline CDR1 and CDR2 sequences are SGHRS and YFSETQ. Trimming stripped 0 bases from V and 0 bases from J, with 21 bases between. The CDR3 sequence: CASSLEVPGGTKLNTEAFF. The CDR3 DNA reads TGCGCCAGCAGCTTGGAGGTACCGGGAGGGACGAAACTGAACACTGAAGCTTTCTTT.

The chain uses TRBV2 and TRBJ2-5; a weak D match, TRBD2 (5 bases). V was trimmed by 5 bases and J by 7 bases, leaving 14 bases between them. Germline values: CDR1 SNHLY, CDR2 FYNNEI. CDR3 length: 13 amino acids. The CDR3 loop is CASSQTRGMTQYF. In DNA form, the CDR3 reads TGTGCCAGCAGTCAGACTCGGGGAATGACCCAGTACTTC.

The rearrangement joins TRBV5-4 to TRBJ1-2; D unresolved. V was shortened by 0 bases and J by 2 bases, with 5 bases between the two germline ends. Looked up from germline, CDR1 is SGHNT and CDR2 is YYREEE (reference sequence). This CDR3 contains 13 residues. The CDR3 nucleotides are TGTGCCAGCAGCTTGGGCCGGAACTATGGCTACACCTTC. This encodes CASSLGRNYGYTF.

The chain carries TRBV4-1 and TRBJ2-3; 8 bases are shared with TRBD2. Germline V gene data show CDR1 as MGHRA and CDR2 as YSYEKL. V was pared by 0 bases and J by 5 bases, with 10 bases of the junction left unmatched. The CDR3 consists of 17 residues. The CDR3 region is CASSQDTAGGVGDTQYF. CDR3 nucleotides: TGCGCCAGCAGCCAAGATACGGCGGGGGGCGTGGGAGATACGCAGTATTTT.

The V gene is TRBV28, the J gene TRBJ2-4; possibly TRBD1 for D (5 bases). The CDR3 is 13 residues long. Germline V gene lookup returns CDR1 MDHEN and CDR2 SYDVKM. Trimming removed 1 base at V and 10 bases at J, with 11 bases between. CDR3 in amino acids: CASSLYLSGIQYF. The CDR3, as DNA: TGTGCCAGCAGTTTATATTTGTCAGGGATTCAGTACTTC.

V is TRBV18 and J is TRBJ1-1; D unclear. From germline, CDR1 is KGHSH and CDR2 LQKENI. Between the trimmed V and J ends, which lost 0 bases and 4 bases, there was a span of 9 bases. The CDR3 contains 14 residues. The DNA for the CDR3 is TGTGCCAGCTCACCACCCGGGGAGTCCACTGAAGCTTTCTTT. Translated, it gives CASSPPGESTEAFF.

This clone came up once. This sequence joins TRBV2 and TRBJ1-3, with D unclear. This CDR3 contains 16 residues. The germline V gene encodes CDR1 SNHLY and CDR2 FYNNEI. Trimming cost V 1 base and J 1 base, with 11 bases left between them. As DNA, the CDR3 is TGTGCCAGCAGTGAAGTAAAGGGTTCATCTGGAAACACCATATATTTT. Translating gives CASSEVKGSSGNTIYF.

The chain has TRBV15 and TRBJ1-2; 8 bases map to TRBD1. CDR1 and CDR2 (germline): LNHNV, YYDKDF (reference sequence). This CDR3 comprises 16 residues. Trimming took 3 bases from V and 4 from J; bases not matched to a gene: 10. The CDR3 region is CATSSSGQGDSYGYTF. CDR3 nucleotides: TGTGCCACCAGCAGCTCAGGACAGGGTGACAGCTATGGCTACACCTTC.

The sample holds a few counts of this clone. The identical CDR3 is also encoded by other nucleotide sequences in the sample. The chain couples TRBV5-1 to TRBJ1-5; D is possibly TRBD1 (5 bases). Germline CDR1 and CDR2: SGHRS and YFSETQ. With 0 bases removed from V and 1 base from J, the gap between germline ends came to 5 bases. The CDR3 runs 14 residues. For the CDR3, the DNA is TGCGCCAGCAGCTTGGAGGGGAGCAATCAGCCCCAGCATTTT. As protein: CASSLEGSNQPQHF.

This clone was seen a single time. This rearrangement joins TRBV7-3 to TRBJ2-2; D not resolved. V was shortened by 2 bases and J by 6 bases, with 4 bases between the two germline ends. From germline, CDR1 is SGHTA and CDR2 FQGTGA. The CDR3 totals 12 residues. The CDR3 loop reads CASSLGAGELFF. The CDR3 DNA follows: TGTGCCAGCAGCTTAGGCGCCGGGGAGCTGTTTTTT.

This chain connects TRBV6-1 to TRBJ2-7, with 7 nucleotides matching TRBD1. The CDR3 covers 15 residues. Per germline, CDR1 MNHNS and CDR2 SASEGT. V lost 6 bases, J lost 0 bases, and 8 bases stayed unmatched. The CDR3: CASSEGQSSSYEQYF. For the CDR3, the DNA is TGTGCCAGCAGCGAGGGACAGAGCAGCTCCTACGAGCAGTACTTC.

The chain has TRBV6-4 and TRBJ1-1; the D gene is possibly TRBD1 (5 bases). CDR1 and CDR2 from the germline V gene are MRHNA and SNTAGT. This CDR3 spans 13 amino acids. V lost 6 bases, J lost 0 bases, and 8 bases lay in between. In DNA form, the CDR3 reads TGTGCCAGCAGGGAGACAGTGAACACTGAAGCTTTCTTT. Residues: CASRETVNTEAFF.

The chain links TRBV7-9 to TRBJ1-1, with TRBD1 as a possible D gene (6 bases). Germline lookup yields CDR1 SEHNR and CDR2 FQNEAQ (reference sequence). V was cut by 5 bases and J by 1 base, with 11 bases left in between. The CDR3 is 14 residues long. CDR3 residues: CASSISDRNTEAFF. The CDR3, as DNA: TGTGCCAGCAGCATATCGGACAGGAACACTGAAGCTTTCTTT.

The genes are TRBV6-4 and TRBJ2-3; D might be TRBD2 (5 bases). The germline CDR1 and CDR2 sequences are MRHNA and SNTAGT. This CDR3 spans 14 amino acids. Trimming left V 0 bases short and J 6 bases short, with 10 bases between. CDR3 bases: TGTGCCAGCAGTGACTCGGGCGAGGGCGATACGCAGTATTTT. Residues: CASSDSGEGDTQYF.